This T cell receptor beta chain was documented in a study of blood T cell repertoires in COVID-19 (dated by TCRdb to the early 2020s). Study-wide context: Samples from collaborators originated in the United States, Italy and Spain and spanned both the acute and convalescent phases of COVID-19. The prospective study material was composed of cDNA or gDNA derived from T cells, B-cell-depleted T cells, or PBMCs. Subjects who had been exposed to COVID-19, were actively infected with it, or had recovered from it provided the deeply sampled blood TCRbeta repertoires that made up the dataset. The repertoires were released in a freely available public database meant as a resource for research on the immune response to SARS-CoV-2. Samples were obtained from the ongoing ImmuneRACE study (first 160 participants) and from about 1,300 subjects provided by 6 global collaborators. Sample metadata almost always included a de-identified subject ID, COVID-19 status, age in years and sex. Where available, HLA class I and class II types were obtained from metadata supplied by the sample provider rather than from assay-based typing. The paper's findings and limits, for the study overall: Clinical and demographic metadata were provided uncurated, with the amount varying by source and participant.

Here V drops 2 bases and J drops 7 bases, and the junction holds 5 bases not matched to any gene. According to the germline V gene, CDR1 reads SGDLS and CDR2 reads YYNGEE. The CDR3 has 15 amino acids, counting the end cysteine and phenylalanine. Just the 45-base CDR3 DNA is kept, in frame starting at base 1. Collaborating institutions collected whole blood in K2EDTA tubes following their own protocols. For TCRbeta analysis, collaborators shipped samples in one of three forms: frozen whole blood, isolated PBMCs, or DNA extracted from either of those sample types. TCRbeta CDR3 regions were amplified from genomic DNA by means of the immunoSEQ Assay, a bias-controlled multiplex PCR. The paper's processing steps were these. Within the assay, amplification of reference gene primers was used to estimate how many nucleated cells each sample contained. Sequence reads were collapsed and filtered to measure the absolute abundance of every unique TCRbeta CDR3 rearrangement. Productive Simpson clonality was computed per sample as the square root of Simpson's diversity index over productive rearrangements. The table comes from immuneACCESS by way of TCRdb, which keeps in-frame sequences with V and J called. Part of the clones is missing from these tables; in studies checked, under half for an unresolved V gene and the rest for unknown reasons. D and trimming were read from the DNA, whereas the V and J calls and clone size are those reported in that table. This sample lists 200,000 to 250,000 clones; about 78% were detected once. The ten largest clones add up to around 7.3% of the sample.

Regarding this clone: The target of this receptor is not known. No qualities accompany the bases; no much larger clone lies one base away.

The sequenced sample was peripheral blood. This clonotype originated in a woman in her 70s with acute or convalescent COVID-19. In this chain, TRBV9 is recombined with TRBJ2-2, and 10 junctional nucleotides match TRBD2. The DNA is TGTGCCAGCAGCGTGAGCGGGGGGGGTATCGGGGAGCTGTTTTTT. Its product reads: CASSVSGGGIGELFF. This CDR3, with the reference TRBV9 and TRBJ2-2 proteins standing in past its ends, gives the full variable domain DSGVTQTPKHLITATGQRVTLRCSPRSGDLSVYWYQQSLDQGLQFLIQYYNGEERAKGNILERFSAQQFPDLHSELNLSSLELGDSALYFCASSVSGGGIGELFFGEGSRLTVL.